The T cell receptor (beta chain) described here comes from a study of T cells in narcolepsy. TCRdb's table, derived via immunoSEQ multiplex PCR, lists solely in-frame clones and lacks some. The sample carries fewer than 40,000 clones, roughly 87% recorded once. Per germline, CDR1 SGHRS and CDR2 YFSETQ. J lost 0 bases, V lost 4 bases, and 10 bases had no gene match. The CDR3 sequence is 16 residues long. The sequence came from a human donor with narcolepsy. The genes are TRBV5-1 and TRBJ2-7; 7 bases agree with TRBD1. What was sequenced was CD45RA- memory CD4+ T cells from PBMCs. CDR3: CASSINTGTASYEQYF. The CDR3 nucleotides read TGCGCCAGCAGCATAAATACCGGGACAGCCTCCTACGAGCAGTACTTC.